This entry lists 7 T cell receptor beta chains sequenced from one sample in a study of T cells in Graves' hyperthyroidism and ophthalmopathy. TCR beta CDR3 region amplification was performed from RNA transcripts. A set of HTBI primers served as the primers for a first-round RT-PCR of the TCR CDR3. A single record per CDR3 protein comes from TCRdb applying MiXCR to the multiplex PCR reads. The sample includes approximately 430,000 distinct CDR3 sequences, about 15% of them seen just once. Specimen: blood. All receptors derive from a young woman with Graves' hyperthyroidism.

This chain uses TRBV4-1 with TRBJ1-2; TRBD1 is a possible D gene (5 bases). The CDR3 runs 14 residues. Germline V gene sequence: CDR1 MGHRA, CDR2 YSYEKL. The germline V and J ends were trimmed by 4 bases and 2 bases, with 11 bases remaining between them. The CDR3 reads CASSPLEGNYGYTF. As DNA, the CDR3 is TGCGCCAGCAGCCCACTAGAGGGGAACTATGGCTACACCTTC.

This clonotype was counted at least ten times. The chain links TRBV6-1 to TRBJ1-1; a weak D match, TRBD1 (5 bases). The V end was cut by 11 bases, the J end by 4 bases, with 17 bases between. This CDR3 region has 13 residues. Germline V gene sequence: CDR1 MNHNS, CDR2 SASEGT. The CDR3 region is CACWSLQGTEAFF. The CDR3, as DNA: TGTGCCTGTTGGAGTCTCCAGGGCACTGAAGCTTTCTTT.

This clonotype was recorded many times. The chain is built from TRBV7-3 and TRBJ2-1; D unclear. CDR3 length: 16 amino acids. Trimming removed 0 bases from V and 0 bases from J, with 9 bases in between. The germline V gene encodes CDR1 SGHTA and CDR2 FQGTGA. For the CDR3, the DNA is TGTGCCAGCAGCTTAACGGGCAGTAGCTCCTACAATGAGCAGTTCTTC. This sequence encodes CASSLTGSSSYNEQFF.

This clonotype occurred many times. The chain has TRBV2 and TRBJ1-2; maybe TRBD1 (5 bases). V gave up 2 bases and J gave up 8 bases, with 9 bases separating them. CDR3 size: 12 residues. CDR1 is SNHLY and CDR2 is FYNNEI in the germline V gene. The CDR3 loop is CASSERGGGYTF. The CDR3 bases are TGTGCCAGCAGTGAACGGGGGGGAGGCTACACCTTC.

This clonotype was recorded at least ten times. The J gene is TRBJ2-4, the V gene TRBV20-1, with a possible D match to TRBD2 (5 bases). V was clipped by 6 bases and J by 6 bases, with 15 bases between them. The germline V gene has CDR1 DFQATT and CDR2 SNEGSKA (reference sequence). The CDR3 contains 13 residues. The CDR3 region has the DNA TGCAGTGCCGAGGGTGGGCGTGGAAACATTCAGTACTTC. Protein sequence: CSAEGGRGNIQYF.

This clonotype has ten or more counts. The chain is built from TRBV10-3 and TRBJ2-7; possible D gene TRBD2, 6 bases. This CDR3 has 15 amino acids. In germline, CDR1 is ENHRY, CDR2 SYGVKD. Trimming removed 10 bases from V and 0 bases from J, with 19 bases in between. The CDR3 region is CASNPRGESSYEQYF. The CDR3 coding sequence is TGTGCCAGCAACCCCCGCGGGGAAAGCTCCTACGAGCAGTACTTC.

The V call is TRBV3-1, the J call TRBJ2-5, with a tentative D call TRBD1 (6 bases). From germline, CDR1 is LGHDT and CDR2 YNNKEL (reference sequence). The CDR3 has 15 amino acids. Trimming took 0 bases from V and 6 from J, leaving 14 bases between them. The CDR3 coding sequence is TGTGCCAGCAGCCAAGAGGGGGCAGGGCGCCAGACCCAGTACTTC. It translates to CASSQEGAGRQTQYF.